These 20 T cell receptor beta chains originate from one sample sequenced in a study of T cell changes during pregnancy in multiple sclerosis. Sequencing was performed with immunoSEQ multiplex PCR; in TCRdb, only in-frame clones are kept and a portion is missing. The profile shows some 66,000 clones, roughly 91% of them singletons. Sequenced material: CD8+ T cells from peripheral blood mononuclear cells, taken before pregnancy. These receptor sequences come from a female donor with multiple sclerosis, enrolled in a pregnancy study.

The chain combines TRBV2 with TRBJ1-5; 7 bases agree with TRBD1. Trimming at V came to 6 bases and at J to 0 bases, leaving 5 bases not matched to a gene. CDR1 is SNHLY, CDR2 FYNNEI, per germline. CDR3 length: 15 amino acids. In DNA form, the CDR3 reads TGTGCCAGCAGCCCGGGACAGTATAGCAATCAGCCCCAGCATTTT. Protein sequence: CASSPGQYSNQPQHF.

The gene calls are TRBV10-3 and TRBJ1-1; 9 bases align to TRBD1. Germline V gene data show CDR1 as ENHRY and CDR2 as SYGVKD. J gave up 0 bases and V 6 bases, and 8 bases lay outside the gene matches. The length of the CDR3 is 16 residues. CDR3: CAISQDRGPMNTEAFF. As DNA, the CDR3 is TGTGCCATCAGCCAGGACAGGGGCCCCATGAACACTGAAGCTTTCTTT.

The chain couples TRBV6-6 to TRBJ2-5, with 8 bases fitting TRBD1. The CDR3 runs to 14 residues. Germline CDR1 is MNHNY and CDR2 is SVGAGI (reference sequence). V gave up 6 bases and J gave up 4 bases; unmatched junction bases: 7. In nucleotides, the CDR3 is TGTGCCAGCAGCGACAGGGGTGGTGGAGAGACCCAGTACTTC. This codes for CASSDRGGGETQYF.

This sequence joins TRBV14 and TRBJ2-7, with D perhaps TRBD1 (7 bases). Germline lookup yields CDR1 SGHDN and CDR2 FVKESK. Between the trimmed V and J ends, which lost 4 bases and 7 bases, there was a span of 17 bases. This CDR3 is built from 14 residues. The DNA for the CDR3 is TGTGCCAGCAGCCGCGCGGGACAGCCTCAAGAGCAGTACTTC. Translating gives CASSRAGQPQEQYF.

The sample holds one count of this clone. The gene calls are TRBV6-1 and TRBJ1-4; 11 positions match TRBD1. The V gene end was trimmed by 6 bases and the J gene end by 8 bases; junction bases not matched to a gene: 5. From germline, CDR1 is MNHNS and CDR2 SASEGT. This CDR3 contains 14 residues. CDR3 protein: CASRGTGGEEKLFF. CDR3 in DNA: TGTGCCAGCAGGGGGACAGGGGGAGAGGAAAAACTGTTTTTT.

The genes are TRBV13 and TRBJ1-1; D not certain. CDR1 and CDR2 (germline): PRHDT, FYEKMQ (reference sequence). This CDR3 has 12 residues. The ends were cut back, 9 bases at V and 0 bases at J, with 8 bases in the middle. CDR3 nucleotide sequence: TGTGCCAGTAAAATTATGAACACTGAAGCTTTCTTT. Translating it yields CASKIMNTEAFF.

The V and J genes are TRBV13 and TRBJ1-1; D is ambiguous. V was pared by 3 bases and J by 0 bases, with 8 bases between. The germline V gene encodes CDR1 PRHDT and CDR2 FYEKMQ (reference sequence). This CDR3 spans 14 amino acids. The CDR3 loop is CASSFEALNTEAFF. As DNA, the CDR3 is TGTGCCAGCAGCTTCGAGGCCCTGAACACTGAAGCTTTCTTT.

The gene calls are TRBV9 and TRBJ2-1, with a possible D match to TRBD1 (5 bases). Germline V gives CDR1 SGDLS, CDR2 YYNGEE. This CDR3 region has 16 residues. V lost 8 bases and J lost 10, with 28 bases in between. The CDR3 coding sequence is TGTGCCAGTACCCGGTCATCACAGAAGGGGTTGGTGGAGCAGTTCTTC. Its translation is CASTRSSQKGLVEQFF.

The rearrangement joins TRBV4-1 to TRBJ2-5, with 10 nucleotides matching TRBD2. Germline loops: CDR1 MGHRA, CDR2 YSYEKL. This CDR3 contains 14 residues. The junction had 3 bases not matched to a gene; V was cut back by 4 bases and J by 4 bases. In DNA, the CDR3 is TGCGCCAGCAGCCCCCGACTAGCGGGAGAGACCCAGTACTTC. It translates to CASSPRLAGETQYF.

The V gene is TRBV9, the J gene TRBJ1-1; 7 positions agree with TRBD1. V dropped 2 bases and J dropped 0; count of bases not matched to a gene: 4. The V gene's germline CDR1 is SGDLS and CDR2 YYNGEE. The CDR3 contains 15 residues. The CDR3: CASSVTGLMNTEAFF. CDR3 in DNA: TGTGCCAGCAGCGTGACAGGGCTTATGAACACTGAAGCTTTCTTT. The variable domain in full, with the rest retrieved from reference TRBV9 and TRBJ1-1, is DSGVTQTPKHLITATGQRVTLRCSPRSGDLSVYWYQQSLDQGLQFLIQYYNGEERAKGNILERFSAQQFPDLHSELNLSSLELGDSALYFCASSVTGLMNTEAFFGQGTRLTVV.

CDR3 protein: CASSGFAGGVPDTQYF. In nucleotides, the CDR3 is TGTGCCAGCAGCGGATTTGCAGGGGGCGTCCCAGATACGCAGTATTTT. The chain employs TRBV9 and TRBJ2-3, with 8 bases lining up with TRBD1. This CDR3 spans 16 amino acids. With 3 bases clipped from V and 4 bases from J, the junction kept 10 bases outside the gene matches. Germline loops: CDR1 SGDLS, CDR2 YYNGEE.

The chain is built from TRBV27 and TRBJ2-7; TRBD2 agrees at 7 bases. The CDR3 is made up of 14 amino acids. CDR1 MNHEY and CDR2 SMNVEV come from the germline V gene (reference sequence). The V and J ends lost 7 bases and 2 bases, in that order; junction bases with no gene match: 8. The CDR3 nucleotides are TGTGCCAGCACCATGGGGGGGGAGACCTACGAGCAGTACTTC. It is translated as CASTMGGETYEQYF.

The chain uses TRBV19 and TRBJ2-7; the D gene is possibly TRBD1 (5 bases). Trimming removed 6 bases from V and 5 bases from J, with 14 bases in between. The CDR3 loop spans 13 amino acids. CDR1 is LNHDA, CDR2 SQIVND, per germline (reference sequence). This chain's CDR3 is CASSTGVTNEQYF. CDR3 bases: TGTGCCAGTAGCACAGGAGTAACTAACGAGCAGTACTTC.

V gene TRBV27 combines with J gene TRBJ2-1; 8 bases match TRBD2. This CDR3 is built from 19 residues. Germline V gene lookup returns CDR1 MNHEY and CDR2 SMNVEV (reference sequence). With V trimmed by 1 base and J by 7 bases, 18 bases remained unmatched. The CDR3 DNA is TGTGCCAGCAGTTTATTCTTCTTCCGTAGTAGCGGGGAAACTAATGAGCAGTTCTTC. It translates to CASSLFFFRSSGETNEQFF.

This rearrangement joins TRBV6-5 to TRBJ1-1, with D unresolved. V was pared by 9 bases and J by 0 bases, with 17 bases between. CDR3 size: 15 residues. Germline V gene lookup returns CDR1 MNHEY and CDR2 SVGAGI. The CDR3 is CASSRGSLMNTEAFF. CDR3 bases: TGTGCCAGTAGCCGAGGCAGTCTCATGAACACTGAAGCTTTCTTT.

The V call is TRBV7-2, the J call TRBJ2-3; D ambiguous. Germline lookup yields CDR1 SGHTA and CDR2 FQGNSA. Trimming cost V 6 bases and J 6 bases, with 10 bases left between them. CDR3 length: 12 residues. The CDR3 DNA is TGTGCCAGCAGTTGGGCATTGGATACGCAGTATTTT. It specifies CASSWALDTQYF.

This chain connects TRBV4-1 to TRBJ1-4; 7 bases are a match to TRBD1. The CDR3 runs to 15 residues. V shed 5 bases, J shed 7 bases, and the junction held 10 bases outside the gene matches. From germline, CDR1 is MGHRA and CDR2 YSYEKL. The CDR3 spells CASSKSTGTGEKLFF. The CDR3, as DNA: TGCGCCAGCAGCAAATCGACAGGGACGGGTGAAAAACTGTTTTTT.

The chain is built from TRBV27 and TRBJ1-3; D is unclear. Deletions cut 6 bases from V and 0 bases from J, with 9 bases between. CDR3 size: 14 residues. Germline CDR1 and CDR2: MNHEY and SMNVEV (reference sequence). For the CDR3, the DNA is TGTGCCAGCAGCCCTATTGCCTCTGGAAACACCATATATTTT. This codes for CASSPIASGNTIYF.

V is TRBV6-5 and J is TRBJ2-7; D not certain. Germline CDR1 and CDR2: MNHEY and SVGAGI. The CDR3 is made up of 14 amino acids. The ends were cut back, 8 bases at V and 3 bases at J, with 17 bases in the middle. In DNA, the CDR3 is TGTGCCAGCGGAAGTACAGTAATGCTCTACGAGCAGTACTTC. Translation: CASGSTVMLYEQYF.

The chain employs TRBV10-3 and TRBJ2-3; a weak D match, TRBD1 (5 bases). Trimming left V 11 bases short and J 0 bases short, with 9 bases between. The germline V gene has CDR1 ENHRY and CDR2 SYGVKD. The CDR3 has 12 residues. CDR3 residues: CAAWGSTDTQYF. The CDR3 region has the DNA TGTGCCGCTTGGGGCAGCACAGATACGCAGTATTTT.